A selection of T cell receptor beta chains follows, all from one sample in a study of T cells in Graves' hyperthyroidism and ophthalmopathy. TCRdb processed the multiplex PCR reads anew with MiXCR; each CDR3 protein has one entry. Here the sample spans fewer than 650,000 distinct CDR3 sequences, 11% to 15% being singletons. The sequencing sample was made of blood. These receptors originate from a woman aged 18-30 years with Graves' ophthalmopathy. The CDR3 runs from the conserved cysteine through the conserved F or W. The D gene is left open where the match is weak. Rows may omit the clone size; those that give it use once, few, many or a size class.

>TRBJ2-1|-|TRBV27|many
TGTGCCAGCAGTTTATCTAGCAATGAGCAGTTCTTC
CASSLSSNEQFF
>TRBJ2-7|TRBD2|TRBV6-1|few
TGTGCCAGCAGTCCCCTCCTTACCGGGACTAGCGCTAACGAGCAGTACTTC
CASSPLLTGTSANEQYF
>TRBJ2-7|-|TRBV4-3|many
TGCGCCAGCAGCCAAGGCCCGGGGAGGGAGCAGTACTTC
CASSQGPGREQYF
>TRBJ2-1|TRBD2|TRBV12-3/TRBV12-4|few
TGTGCCAGCAACCCCTTAGGGCTAGCGGGATTCCCAAATTACAGTGAGCAGTTCTTC
CASNPLGLAGFPNYSEQFF
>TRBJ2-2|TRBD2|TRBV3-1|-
TGTGCCAGCAGCCAATTTTTAGCGGGGGTGAACACCGGGGAGCTGTTTTTT
CASSQFLAGVNTGELFF
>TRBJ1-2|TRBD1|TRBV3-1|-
TGTGCCAGCAGCCGCCAGGGGGAGGGAGGCTACACCTTC
CASSRQGEGGYTF
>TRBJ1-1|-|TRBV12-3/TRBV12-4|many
TGTGCCAGCAGCTCTCCCCGGACCACTGAAGCTTTCTTT
CASSSPRTTEAFF
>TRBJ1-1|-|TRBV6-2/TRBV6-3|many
TGTGCCAGCAGTTACCTACTGGGTCGAGATATCTCTGAAGCTTTCTTT
CASSYLLGRDISEAFF
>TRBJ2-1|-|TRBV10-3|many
TGTGCCATCAGGGGGGCAGGAGCCGACAATGAGCAGTTCTTC
CAIRGAGADNEQFF
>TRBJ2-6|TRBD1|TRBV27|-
TGTGCCAGCAGTTTATATCCCGGGACAGCGGTGCAGGAAGACGTCCTGACTTTC
CASSLYPGTAVQEDVLTF